Listed below are T cell receptor beta chains from one sample, sequenced in a study of T cell changes during pregnancy in multiple sclerosis. TCRdb's table, derived via immunoSEQ multiplex PCR, lists solely in-frame clones and lacks some. Among 25,000 to 30,000 clones listed, 85% to 95% were seen once. The sample was CD4+ T cells from peripheral blood mononuclear cells, taken in the first trimester of pregnancy. The receptors here all came from a female donor with multiple sclerosis, enrolled in a pregnancy study. The CDR3 runs from the conserved cysteine through the conserved F or W. D genes are given only for firm matches. Clone size is shown for a subset of rows, as once, few, many or a class of expanded clone.

V gene,D gene,J gene,clone size,CDR3 DNA,CDR3 protein
TRBV2,NA,TRBJ2-2,NA,TGTGCCAGCAGGCCCGGGTCCGTCACCGGGGAGCTGTTTTTT,CASRPGSVTGELFF
TRBV2,NA,TRBJ1-5,NA,TGTGCCAGCAGCGCGGACTATCAGCCCCAACATTTT,CASSADYQPQHF
TRBV20-1,NA,TRBJ2-3,NA,TGCAGTGCCAACCCCGGGGGTACGCAGTATTTT,CSANPGGTQYF
TRBV6-1,NA,TRBJ1-1,NA,TGTGCCAGCAGTTCGACAGTTAGAGCTTTCTTT,CASSSTVRAFF
TRBV19,NA,TRBJ1-5,NA,TGTGCCAGTAGTACCATGAGGGGAGGGCCAGATCAGCCCCAGCATTTT,CASSTMRGGPDQPQHF
TRBV5-4,TRBD1,TRBJ1-1,NA,TGTGCCAGCAGCTCCGGGACAGGGGGCGCGAACACTGAAGCTTTCTTT,CASSSGTGGANTEAFF
TRBV19,TRBD1,TRBJ1-2,few,TGTGCCAGTAGTATCCGCCAGGACAGGGGCATCTATGGCTACACCTTC,CASSIRQDRGIYGYTF
TRBV4-2,TRBD1,TRBJ2-5,NA,TGTGCCAGCAGCCAAGACTGGGACAGGGCAGAGACCCAGTACTTC,CASSQDWDRAETQYF
TRBV2,TRBD1,TRBJ1-5,NA,TGTGCCAGCAGTGGGGGACAGATGAATCAGCCCCAGCATTTT,CASSGGQMNQPQHF
TRBV5-5,TRBD1,TRBJ2-1,NA,TGTGCCAGCAGCACCGGACAGGGGGGTTACGAGTTCTTC,CASSTGQGGYEFF
TRBV7-3,TRBD2,TRBJ2-1,NA,TGTGCCAGCAGTTCCCATAGCGGGGGGGCACGGGAGCAGTTCTTC,CASSSHSGGAREQFF
TRBV28,NA,TRBJ1-2,NA,TGTGCCAGCAGTAAATCACAGGGACGGGGCTATGGCTACACCTTC,CASSKSQGRGYGYTF
TRBV30,NA,TRBJ2-3,NA,TGTGCCTGGAACAATCCCACAGATACGCAGTATTTT,CAWNNPTDTQYF
TRBV29-1,TRBD2,TRBJ2-5,NA,TGCAGCGTTGTAGCGGGGGAAGAGACCCAGTACTTC,CSVVAGEETQYF
TRBV4-1,TRBD1,TRBJ2-1,NA,TGCGCCAGCGGTTACAGGGGTGGCGCCTACAATGAGCAGTTCTTC,CASGYRGGAYNEQFF
TRBV18,NA,TRBJ1-3,once,TGTGCCAGCTCACCCACAGGCGGTCCGAGCTCTGGAAACACCATATATTTT,CASSPTGGPSSGNTIYF
TRBV9,NA,TRBJ1-4,few,TGTGCCAGCAGCGTAGCAGGGGATTCGGAAAAACTGTTTTTT,CASSVAGDSEKLFF
TRBV7-2,TRBD2,TRBJ2-5,NA,TGTGCCAGCAGCATAGCGGGGGGGTGGAGGGAGACCCAGTACTTC,CASSIAGGWRETQYF
TRBV21-1,NA,TRBJ2-7,NA,TGTGCCAGCAGCAAGAAGACAGGTAGCATCTCCTACGAGCAGTACTTC,CASSKKTGSISYEQYF
TRBV7-9,NA,TRBJ1-1,NA,TGTGCCAGCAGCTTACGCTCAGACACTGAAGCTTTCTTT,CASSLRSDTEAFF
TRBV30,NA,TRBJ1-1,NA,TGTGCCTGGAGTGGGCAGTTGAACACTGAAGCTTTCTTT,CAWSGQLNTEAFF
TRBV6-6,NA,TRBJ1-1,once,TGTGCCAGCAGTTCGTGGGCCACTGAAGCTTTCTTT,CASSSWATEAFF
TRBV5-1,TRBD2,TRBJ2-1,NA,TGCGCCAGCAGCCCGGGGACTAGCGGGGGCTTTAGCTCCTACAATGAGCAGTTCTTC,CASSPGTSGGFSSYNEQFF
TRBV5-1,NA,TRBJ2-7,NA,TGCGCCAGCAGCCGCTCCTACGAGCAGTACTTC,CASSRSYEQYF
TRBV12-5,TRBD2,TRBJ2-2,NA,TGTGCTAGTGGCCGAACCCACGACGGGGGGAAGGGCGGCGAAGAGCTGTTTTTT,CASGRTHDGGKGGEELFF
TRBV5-1,NA,TRBJ1-2,NA,TGCGCCAGCAGGGATCACAGGGCGGTCTATGGCTACACCTTC,CASRDHRAVYGYTF
TRBV7-9,NA,TRBJ1-3,NA,TGTGCCAGCAGCCGACAGTCCTCTGGAAACACCATATATTTT,CASSRQSSGNTIYF
TRBV27,NA,TRBJ2-2,NA,TGTGCCAGCAGCCTCCTCTTGGGGGGCGGGGAGCTGTTTTTT,CASSLLLGGGELFF
TRBV2,NA,TRBJ2-7,NA,TGTGCCAGCCGGCAGGGGAGCTACGAGCAGTACTTC,CASRQGSYEQYF
TRBV20-1,NA,TRBJ2-1,NA,TGCAGTGCTAGAGATTTCGGGTCACCGTTCTTC,CSARDFGSPFF
TRBV28,NA,TRBJ1-1,NA,TGTGCCAGCAGTACCCCACCTGATGGGGGGGGAGCTTTCTTT,CASSTPPDGGGAFF
TRBV7-3,NA,TRBJ2-5,NA,TGTGCCAACAGCTTAATGGGGGGAGAGACCCAGTACTTC,CANSLMGGETQYF
TRBV4-1,NA,TRBJ1-1,NA,TGCGCCAGCAGCCAAGATCGAGCAGGGAAAGCTTTCTTT,CASSQDRAGKAFF
TRBV10-1,TRBD1,TRBJ1-1,NA,TGCGCCAGCAGTGGGACAGGGGGCACTGAAGCTTTCTTT,CASSGTGGTEAFF
TRBV5-4,TRBD1,TRBJ2-5,NA,TGTGCCAGCAGCTTTTTCAAAGGACAGGGCACGGAGACCCAGTACTTC,CASSFFKGQGTETQYF